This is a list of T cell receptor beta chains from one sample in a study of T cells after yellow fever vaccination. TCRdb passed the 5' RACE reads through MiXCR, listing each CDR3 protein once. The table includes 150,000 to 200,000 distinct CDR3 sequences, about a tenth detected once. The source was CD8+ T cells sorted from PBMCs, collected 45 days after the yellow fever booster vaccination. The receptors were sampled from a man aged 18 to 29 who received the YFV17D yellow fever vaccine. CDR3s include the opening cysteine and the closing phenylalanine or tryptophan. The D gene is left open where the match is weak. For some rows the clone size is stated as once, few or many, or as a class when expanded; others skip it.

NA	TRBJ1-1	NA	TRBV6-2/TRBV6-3	CASISSSVPLLTEAFF	TGTGCCAGCATATCTTCGAGCGTTCCCCTTTTAACTGAAGCTTTCTTT
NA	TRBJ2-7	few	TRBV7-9	CASSPGGAEQYF	TGTGCCAGCAGCCCAGGGGGGGCCGAGCAGTACTTC
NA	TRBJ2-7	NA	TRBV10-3	CAITLDYPSSYEQYF	TGTGCCATCACCCTGGACTACCCGAGCTCCTACGAGCAGTACTTC
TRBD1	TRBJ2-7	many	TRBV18	CASSGDRELYEQYF	TGTGCCAGCTCAGGCGACAGGGAGCTCTACGAGCAGTACTTC
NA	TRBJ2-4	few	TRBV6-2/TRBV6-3	CASSLEGRGMVDIQYF	TGTGCCAGCAGCCTCGAGGGAAGGGGAATGGTAGACATTCAGTACTTC
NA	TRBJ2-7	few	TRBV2	CASSDNYEQYF	TGTGCCAGCAGTGACAACTACGAGCAGTACTTC
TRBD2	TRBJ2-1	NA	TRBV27	CASSPLAGDTYNEQFF	TGTGCCAGCAGTCCCCTAGCGGGGGATACCTACAATGAGCAGTTCTTC
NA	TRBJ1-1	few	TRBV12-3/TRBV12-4	CASSLQAWMNTEAFF	TGTGCCAGCAGTTTACAAGCCTGGATGAACACTGAAGCTTTCTTT
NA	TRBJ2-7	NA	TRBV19	CASSMRGADEQYF	TGTGCCAGTAGTATGAGGGGGGCGGACGAGCAGTACTTC
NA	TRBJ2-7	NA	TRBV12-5	CASGLIGGSGNEQYF	TGTGCTAGTGGTTTGATAGGGGGATCGGGGAACGAGCAGTACTTC
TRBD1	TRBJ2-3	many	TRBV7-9	CASSLRQGEQYF	TGTGCCAGCAGCTTGAGACAGGGCGAACAGTATTTT
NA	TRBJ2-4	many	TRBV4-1	CASSQASGAENIQYF	TGCGCCAGCAGCCAGGCCTCGGGGGCGGAAAACATTCAGTACTTC
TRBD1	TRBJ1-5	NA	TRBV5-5	CASSLEQGLGQPQHF	TGTGCCAGCAGCTTGGAACAGGGGCTGGGACAGCCCCAGCATTTT
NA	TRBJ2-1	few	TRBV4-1	CASSQEVGYNEQFF	TGCGCCAGCAGCCAAGAGGTGGGGTACAATGAGCAGTTCTTC
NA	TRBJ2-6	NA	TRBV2	CASSDWRAGANVLTF	TGTGCCAGCAGTGATTGGCGCGCTGGGGCCAACGTCCTGACTTTC
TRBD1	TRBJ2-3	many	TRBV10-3	CAISQGALIDTQYF	TGTGCCATCAGTCAGGGGGCCTTAATAGATACGCAGTATTTT
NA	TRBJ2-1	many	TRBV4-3	CASSQDSEQFF	TGCGCCAGCAGCCAAGATAGTGAGCAGTTCTTC
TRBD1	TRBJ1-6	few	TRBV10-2	CASRGLTQTGDESHSPLHF	TGCGCCAGCAGGGGCCTAACCCAGACAGGGGACGAAAGCCATTCACCCCTCCACTTT
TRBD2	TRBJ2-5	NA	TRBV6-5	CASSYSGGAGTQYF	TGTGCCAGCAGTTATAGCGGGGGGGCCGGGACCCAGTACTTC
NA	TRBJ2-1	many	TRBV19	CASSIFQVGSYNEQFF	TGTGCCAGTAGTATTTTCCAGGTCGGCTCCTACAATGAGCAGTTCTTC
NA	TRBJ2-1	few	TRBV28	CASSLPGTFEQFF	TGTGCCAGCAGTTTACCGGGGACTTTCGAGCAGTTCTTC
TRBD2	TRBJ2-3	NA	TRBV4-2	CASSQASSGARTDTQYF	TGTGCCAGCAGCCAAGCGTCTAGCGGGGCCCGCACAGATACGCAGTATTTT
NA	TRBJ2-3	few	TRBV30	CAWSVETGTDTQYF	TGTGCCTGGAGTGTTGAGACAGGCACAGATACGCAGTATTTT
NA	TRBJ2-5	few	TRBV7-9	CASSLGGRAETQYF	TGTGCCAGCAGCTTGGGTGGCAGGGCAGAGACCCAGTACTTC
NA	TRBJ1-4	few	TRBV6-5	CASSPGAGSEKLFF	TGTGCCAGCAGTCCCGGAGCGGGGAGTGAAAAACTGTTTTTT